Each of the 18 T cell receptor beta chains below was sequenced from the same sample in a study of T cells in Graves' hyperthyroidism and ophthalmopathy. Amplification yielded TCR beta CDR3 regions, with RNA transcripts as the source. The HTBI primer set was used in a first-round RT-PCR of the TCR CDR3. TCRdb reprocessed the multiplex PCR reads with MiXCR, giving one entry per CDR3 protein. The data contain about 840,000 distinct CDR3 sequences, roughly 40% of them singletons. What was sequenced was blood. All receptors derive from a young man with Graves' hyperthyroidism.

This chain joins TRBV18 and TRBJ2-7; D might be TRBD1 or TRBD2, each matching 5 bases. Trimming cost V 3 bases and J 2 bases, with 14 bases left between them. CDR3 length: 15 residues. Germline values: CDR1 KGHSH, CDR2 LQKENI. CDR3 loop: CASSPLEGRTYEQYF. The CDR3 DNA reads as TGTGCCAGCTCACCCCTCGAGGGACGAACCTACGAGCAGTACTTC.

This clonotype showed up many times. This could be a read error, since a much larger clone is one nucleotide away. This chain links TRBV2 with TRBJ2-5, with D unclear. Germline loops: CDR1 SNHLY, CDR2 FYNNEI. V was shortened by 5 bases and J by 3 bases, with 1 base between the two germline ends. The CDR3 sequence is 10 residues long. The CDR3 DNA is TGTGCCAGCAGTAAAGAGACCCAGTACTTC. This codes for CASSKETQYF.

About this clonotype itself: A much larger clone is a single base away; this may be a read error. V and J are TRBV7-3 and TRBJ2-2; D remains ambiguous. The CDR3 is 13 amino acids. Trimming pared 2 bases from V and 6 bases from J, leaving 7 bases between. CDR1 is SGHTA, CDR2 FQGTGA, per germline. CDR3 loop: CASSLADAGELFF. CDR3 nucleotides: TGTGCCAGCAGCTTAGCAGACGCCGGGGAGCTGTTTTTT.

In its sample, this clonotype was seen many times. V usage is TRBV19 and J usage is TRBJ2-2; D gene ambiguous. The germline V gene encodes CDR1 LNHDA and CDR2 SQIVND (reference sequence). Trimming cost V 2 bases and J 1 base, with 5 bases left between them. This CDR3 comprises 14 residues. CDR3 nucleotide sequence: TGTGCCAGTAGTATACATGAGAACACCGGGGAGCTGTTTTTT. It specifies CASSIHENTGELFF.

This clonotype was counted at least ten times. V and J are TRBV2 and TRBJ1-3; D gene ambiguous. The length of the CDR3 is 16 residues. Germline assignment: CDR1 SNHLY and CDR2 FYNNEI. The ends were cut back, 0 bases at V and 2 bases at J, with 11 bases in the middle. The CDR3 coding sequence is TGTGCCAGCAGTGAAGCCCGCACAGCCCCTGGAAACACCATATATTTT. Protein product: CASSEARTAPGNTIYF.

This clonotype has just a few counts. The chain carries TRBV5-1 and TRBJ1-1; unclear D gene. The CDR3 has 13 amino acids. CDR1 and CDR2 from the germline V gene are SGHRS and YFSETQ. Trimming removed 2 bases from V and 7 bases from J, with 12 bases in between. CDR3 region: CASSLLDESEAFF. The CDR3, as DNA: TGCGCCAGCAGCTTATTGGACGAAAGTGAAGCTTTCTTT.

The chain links TRBV2 to TRBJ2-5; TRBD2 aligns across 8 bases. V dropped 1 base and J dropped 1; count of bases not matched to a gene: 2. CDR1 and CDR2 from the germline V gene are SNHLY and FYNNEI. The CDR3 has 15 amino acids. The CDR3 here is CASSEGSGIQETQYF. CDR3 sequence (DNA): TGTGCCAGCAGTGAAGGTAGCGGGATCCAAGAGACCCAGTACTTC.

This chain links TRBV7-2 with TRBJ2-2; weak D call: TRBD1 (6 bases). Germline V gives CDR1 SGHTA, CDR2 FQGNSA. The CDR3 is made up of 13 amino acids. V was trimmed by 0 bases and J by 9 bases, leaving 8 bases between them. The DNA for the CDR3 is TGTGCCAGCAGCTTAGCACAGGGTAGGGAGCTGTTTTTT. Amino acid sequence: CASSLAQGRELFF.

The chain recombines TRBV7-9 with TRBJ2-7; no clear D. The germline V and J ends were trimmed by 7 bases and 4 bases, with 14 bases remaining between them. CDR3 length: 13 amino acids. Germline V gives CDR1 SEHNR, CDR2 FQNEAQ (reference sequence). CDR3 bases: TGTGCCAGCACCTCAAGTGGAGTTTACGAGCAGTACTTC. Translated, it gives CASTSSGVYEQYF.

This sequence joins TRBV9 and TRBJ2-2; D might be TRBD1 or TRBD2, each matching 7 bases. V shed 2 bases and J shed 3 bases, with 11 bases lying between them. The CDR3 runs 15 residues. In germline, CDR1 is SGDLS, CDR2 YYNGEE. The CDR3 sequence is CASSVQGGHTGELFF. Written as DNA, the CDR3 is TGTGCCAGCAGCGTTCAGGGGGGGCACACCGGGGAGCTGTTTTTT.

This clonotype has at least ten counts. The chain couples TRBV29-1 to TRBJ1-1; possible D gene TRBD1, 6 bases. The CDR3 extends over 16 amino acids. Germline-derived CDR1 and CDR2 are SQVTM and ANQGSEA. Trimming pared 4 bases from V and 4 bases from J, leaving 22 bases between. CDR3 region: CSVGRAAKRGITEAFF. The DNA for the CDR3 is TGCAGCGTTGGTCGGGCCGCAAAAAGGGGGATCACTGAAGCTTTCTTT.

This clonotype was picked up many times. This sequence joins TRBV10-3 and TRBJ2-7, with TRBD1 as a possible D gene (7 bases). CDR1 and CDR2 (germline): ENHRY, SYGVKD. The V gene lost 8 bases and the J gene lost 5 bases, with 13 bases spanning the gap. The CDR3 runs 12 residues. DNA of the CDR3: TGTGCCATCGGGGGGACAGAAAACGAGCAGTACTTC. This sequence encodes CAIGGTENEQYF.

This chain joins TRBV20-1 and TRBJ1-1; TRBD1 is a possible D gene (5 bases). The CDR3 length is 15 residues. V lost 0 bases and J lost 5, with 16 bases in between. In germline, CDR1 is DFQATT, CDR2 SNEGSKA (reference sequence). The CDR3 reads CSAREKGTIRTEAFF. CDR3 sequence (DNA): TGCAGTGCTAGAGAGAAGGGGACCATACGGACTGAAGCTTTCTTT.

The rearrangement uses TRBV7-2 and TRBJ1-2; D is unresolved. From germline, CDR1 is SGHTA and CDR2 FQGNSA. The CDR3 contains 12 residues. V lost 4 bases, J lost 7 bases, and 10 bases lay in between. The CDR3 nucleotides are TGTGCCAGCAGCTCCTTCGGACGTGGCTACACCTTC. Protein sequence: CASSSFGRGYTF. The variable domain in full, with the rest retrieved from reference TRBV7-2 and TRBJ1-2, is GAGVSQSPSNKVTEKGKDVELRCDPISGHTALYWYRQSLGQGLEFLIYFQGNSAPDKSGLPSDRFSAERTGGSVSTLTIQRTQQEDSAVYLCASSSFGRGYTFGSGTRLTVV.

The J gene is TRBJ2-5, the V gene TRBV15; the D gene is possibly TRBD1 (5 bases). V was shortened by 3 bases and J by 4 bases, with 15 bases between the two germline ends. Germline-derived CDR1 and CDR2 are LNHNV and YYDKDF (reference sequence). This CDR3 has 15 amino acids. Here the CDR3 DNA reads TGTGCCACCAGCAGTCTGCAGGGTGTAAGAGAGACCCAGTACTTC. It specifies CATSSLQGVRETQYF.

This chain joins TRBV9 and TRBJ1-6; D unresolved. With 4 bases removed from V and 10 bases from J, the gap between germline ends came to 12 bases. This CDR3 is 13 amino acids long. The germline gives CDR1 SGDLS, CDR2 YYNGEE. CDR3 protein: CASSPSGESPLHF. Here the CDR3 DNA reads TGTGCCAGCAGCCCATCCGGGGAATCACCCCTCCACTTT.

As for this clonotype: Because it lacks the conserved phenylalanine or tryptophan at the end, this CDR3 is likely a read error. The gene calls are TRBV2 and TRBJ2-7; D is unclear. This CDR3 contains 11 residues. Trimming shortened V by 5 bases and J by 3 bases, and 5 bases separated the two germline ends. Germline V gene data show CDR1 as SNHLY and CDR2 as FYNNEI. The CDR3 region has the DNA TGTGCCAGCAGTTCGTACTACGAGCAGTACCTC. This codes for CASSSYYEQYL.

This chain connects TRBV29-1 to TRBJ1-2; the D is unclear. The length of the CDR3 is 13 residues. Germline V CDR1 and CDR2: SQVTM, ANQGSEA. The germline V and J ends were trimmed by 3 bases and 4 bases, with 12 bases remaining between them. CDR3 in amino acids: CSVEGGISYGYTF. CDR3 bases: TGCAGCGTTGAGGGCGGGATCAGCTATGGCTACACCTTC.